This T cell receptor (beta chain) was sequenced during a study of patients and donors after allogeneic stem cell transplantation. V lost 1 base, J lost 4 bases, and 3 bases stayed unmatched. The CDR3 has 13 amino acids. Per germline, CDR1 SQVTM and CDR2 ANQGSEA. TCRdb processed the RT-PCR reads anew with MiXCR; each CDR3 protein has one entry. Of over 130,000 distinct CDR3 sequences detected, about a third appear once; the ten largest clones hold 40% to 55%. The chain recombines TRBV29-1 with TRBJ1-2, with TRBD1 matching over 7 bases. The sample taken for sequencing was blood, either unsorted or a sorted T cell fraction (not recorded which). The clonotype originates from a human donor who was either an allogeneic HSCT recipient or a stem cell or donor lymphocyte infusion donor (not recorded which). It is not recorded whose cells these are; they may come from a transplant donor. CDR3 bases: TGCAGCGTTGAAGGGACAGGTGTCTATGGCTACACCTTC. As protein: CSVEGTGVYGYTF.